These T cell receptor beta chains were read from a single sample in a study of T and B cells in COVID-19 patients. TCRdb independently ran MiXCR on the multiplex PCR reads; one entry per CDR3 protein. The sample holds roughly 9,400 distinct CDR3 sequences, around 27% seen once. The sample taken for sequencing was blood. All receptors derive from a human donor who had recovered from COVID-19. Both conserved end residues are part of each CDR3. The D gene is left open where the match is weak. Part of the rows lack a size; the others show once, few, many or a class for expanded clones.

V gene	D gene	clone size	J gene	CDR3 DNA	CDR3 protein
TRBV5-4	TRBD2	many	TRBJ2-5	TGTGCCAGCAGCTCCGGGACTAGCGGAGAGACCCAGTACTTC	CASSSGTSGETQYF
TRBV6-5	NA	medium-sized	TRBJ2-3	TGTGCCAGCAGTTACGGGCGGGCGGGAGATACGCAGTATTTT	CASSYGRAGDTQYF
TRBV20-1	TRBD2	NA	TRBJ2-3	TGCAGTGCTAGAGATCTGGCGGGAGTAGCAGATACGCAGTATTTT	CSARDLAGVADTQYF
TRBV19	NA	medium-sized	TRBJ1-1	TGTGCCAGTAGTAAGGGGAAGCACACTGAAGCTTTCTTT	CASSKGKHTEAFF
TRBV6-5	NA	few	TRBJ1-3	TGTGCCAGCAGTTACTCAGGGCCTGGAAACACCATATATTTT	CASSYSGPGNTIYF
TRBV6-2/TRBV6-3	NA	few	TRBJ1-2	TGTGCCAGCAGTTACGGGGAGACCTATGGCTACACCTTC	CASSYGETYGYTF
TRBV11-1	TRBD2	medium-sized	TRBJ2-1	TGTGCCAGCAGCTTATCGACTAGCGGGAGGGTAAATGAGCAGTTCTTC	CASSLSTSGRVNEQFF
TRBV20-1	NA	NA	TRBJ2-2	TGCAGTGCTTCGGAATACACCGGGGAGCTGTTTTTT	CSASEYTGELFF
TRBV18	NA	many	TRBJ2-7	TGTGCCAGCTCATCATCGACAGGCGGCTCCGAGCAGTACTTC	CASSSSTGGSEQYF
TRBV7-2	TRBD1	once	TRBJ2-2	TGTGCCAGCAGCTTAACGGGACAGGGGGCCGGGGAGCTGTTTTTT	CASSLTGQGAGELFF
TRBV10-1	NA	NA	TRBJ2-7	TGCGCCAGCAGTGCCCAGACAGGCAGCTCGACCTACGAGCAGTACTTC	CASSAQTGSSTYEQYF
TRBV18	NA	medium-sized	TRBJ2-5	TGTGCCAGCTCGCCTAACCTATCGGAGGGTTTGGGGACCCAGTACTTC	CASSPNLSEGLGTQYF
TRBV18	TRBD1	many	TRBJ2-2	TGTGCCAGCTCACCGCTGGGACAGGACATCACCGGGGAGCTGTTTTTT	CASSPLGQDITGELFF
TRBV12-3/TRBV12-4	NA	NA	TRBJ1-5	TGTGCCAGCAACCCTAGGACGGGGAGCGATCAGCCCCAGCATTTT	CASNPRTGSDQPQHF
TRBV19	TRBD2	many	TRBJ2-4	TGTGCCAGTAGTCTCGGACTAGGAGCAGCCAAAAACATTCAGTACTTC	CASSLGLGAAKNIQYF
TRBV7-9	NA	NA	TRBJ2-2	TGTGCCAGCCAAATCCAGTCGAACACCGGGGAGCTGTTTTTT	CASQIQSNTGELFF
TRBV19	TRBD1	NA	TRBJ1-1	TGTGCCAGTAGAACAGGGGGCTTTCAGAACACTGAAGCTTTCTTT	CASRTGGFQNTEAFF
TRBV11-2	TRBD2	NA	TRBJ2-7	TGTGCCAGCAGCTTAGAGACTAGCGGGTCCGAGCAGTACTTC	CASSLETSGSEQYF
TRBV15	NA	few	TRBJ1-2	TGTGCCACCAGCAGTATCCCGACGGCCTATGGCTACACCTTC	CATSSIPTAYGYTF
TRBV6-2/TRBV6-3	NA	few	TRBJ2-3	TGTGCCAGCAGCCCTACGATGGATACGCAGTATTTT	CASSPTMDTQYF
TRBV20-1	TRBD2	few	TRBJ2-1	TGCAGTGCCCGAGCCCGAAATAGCGGGGGCACCTACAATGAGCAGTTCTTC	CSARARNSGGTYNEQFF
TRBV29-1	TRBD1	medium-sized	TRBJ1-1	TGCAGCGTAGGACAGGGGAGCGCTGAAGCTTTCTTT	CSVGQGSAEAFF
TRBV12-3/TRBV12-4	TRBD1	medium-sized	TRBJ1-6	TGTGCCAGCAACCCTGGACAGGGCGAGAATTCACCCCTCCACTTT	CASNPGQGENSPLHF
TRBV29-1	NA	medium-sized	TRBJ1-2	TGCAGCGCCAAAGGGGACCCCAGGGAGGGCTACACCTTC	CSAKGDPREGYTF
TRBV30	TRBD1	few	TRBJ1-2	TGTGCCTGGACAGGGGGAAAGGCTGGCTACACCTTC	CAWTGGKAGYTF
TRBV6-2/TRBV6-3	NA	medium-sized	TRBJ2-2	TGTGCCAGCGCGCCCGGAATTACCGGGGAGCTGTTTTTT	CASAPGITGELFF
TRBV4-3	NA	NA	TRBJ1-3	TGTGCCAGCAGCCAAGGGAGATCTGGAAACACCATATATTTT	CASSQGRSGNTIYF
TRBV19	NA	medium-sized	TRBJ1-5	TGTGCCAGTAGTTCCATACAGGGCCAACCCCAGCATTTT	CASSSIQGQPQHF
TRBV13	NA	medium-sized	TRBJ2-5	TGTGCCAGCAGCTTTCTAGCGTTACAAGAGACCCAGTACTTC	CASSFLALQETQYF
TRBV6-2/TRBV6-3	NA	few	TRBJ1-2	TGTGCCAGCAGTTACGACTATGGCTACACCTTC	CASSYDYGYTF
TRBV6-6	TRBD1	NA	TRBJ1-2	TGTGCCAGCAGTTTGCCGGGACAGGGTAACTATGGCTACACCTTC	CASSLPGQGNYGYTF
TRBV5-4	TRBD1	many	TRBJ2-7	TGTGCCAGCAGACGTGGACAGGACCCTGGGCTCTACGAGCAGTACTTC	CASRRGQDPGLYEQYF
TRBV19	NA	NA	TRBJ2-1	TGTGCCAGTAGTATTGAGAGGGGACACAATGAGCAGTTCTTC	CASSIERGHNEQFF
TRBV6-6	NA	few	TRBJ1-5	TGTGCCAGCACGGGAACCAGCAATCAGCCCCAGCATTTT	CASTGTSNQPQHF
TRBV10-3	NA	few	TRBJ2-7	TGTGCCATCAGTGACAGCGGCGCTCTCGAGCAGTACTTC	CAISDSGALEQYF
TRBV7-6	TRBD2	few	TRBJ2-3	TGTGCCAGCAGCTTAGCCTCTAGCGGGGGCGTCACAGATACGCAGTATTTT	CASSLASSGGVTDTQYF
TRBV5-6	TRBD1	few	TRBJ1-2	TGTGCCAGCAGCATAGACAGGGTAGTCTACACCTTC	CASSIDRVVYTF
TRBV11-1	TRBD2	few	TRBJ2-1	TGTGCCAGCAGCTTGGGTTTAGCGGGGGGGGGGGATGAGCAGTTCTTC	CASSLGLAGGGDEQFF
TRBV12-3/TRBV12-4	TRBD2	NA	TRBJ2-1	TGTGCCAGCAGCTCAGGGACTAGCGGGGGGTACAATGAGCAGTTCTTC	CASSSGTSGGYNEQFF
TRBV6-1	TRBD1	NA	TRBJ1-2	TGTGCCAGCAGTGGGCGACAGGGGGCCAATGGCTACACCTTC	CASSGRQGANGYTF
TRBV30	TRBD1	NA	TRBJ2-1	TGTGCCTGGAGTGGACAGGGGGACAATGAGCAGTTCTTC	CAWSGQGDNEQFF
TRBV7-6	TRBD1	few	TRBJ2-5	TGTGCCAGCAGTCAAAGGACAGGGTTTGTCCAAGAGACCCAGTACTTC	CASSQRTGFVQETQYF
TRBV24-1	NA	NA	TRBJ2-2	TGTGCCACCAGTGATGTCTCTCGCGCCGGGGAGCTGTTTTTT	CATSDVSRAGELFF
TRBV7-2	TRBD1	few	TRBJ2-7	TGTGCCAGCAGCCGGGACAGGGGGACCTCCTACGAGCAGTACTTC	CASSRDRGTSYEQYF
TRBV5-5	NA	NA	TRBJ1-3	TGTGCCAGCAGCTTGGAACCTCCCTCTGGAAACACCATATATTTT	CASSLEPPSGNTIYF
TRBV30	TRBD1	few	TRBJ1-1	TGTGCCTGGGGCAGGGGGCAGGACACTGAAGCTTTCTTT	CAWGRGQDTEAFF
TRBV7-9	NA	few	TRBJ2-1	TGTGCCAGCAGCTTATCGGGGAATGAGCAGTTCTTC	CASSLSGNEQFF
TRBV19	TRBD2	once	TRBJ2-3	TGTGCCAGTAGTCGGGGGACTAGCGGGGGAGCAGATACGCAGTATTTT	CASSRGTSGGADTQYF
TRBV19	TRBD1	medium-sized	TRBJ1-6	TGTGCCAGTAGTACCCCCGGGACAGAGTTTTCACCCCTCCACTTT	CASSTPGTEFSPLHF
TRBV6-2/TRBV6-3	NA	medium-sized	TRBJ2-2	TGTGCCACCCGACGGGGCCTCAACACCGGGGAGCTGTTTTTT	CATRRGLNTGELFF
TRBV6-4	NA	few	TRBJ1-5	TGTGCCAGCAGTGAGACAAGAGGTCAGCCCCAGCATTTT	CASSETRGQPQHF
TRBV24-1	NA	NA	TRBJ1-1	TGTGCCACCAGTGACGGAGGTCCCGGGACATTCACTGAAGCTTTCTTT	CATSDGGPGTFTEAFF
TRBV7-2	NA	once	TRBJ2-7	TGTGCCAGCAGCTTAGCGGGGGCCACGTCGGTCCGGGGCGAGCAGTACTTC	CASSLAGATSVRGEQYF
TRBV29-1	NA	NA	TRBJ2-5	TGCAGCGTTGATCAGGGGGGCGGGGAGGGTGAGACCCAGTACTTC	CSVDQGGGEGETQYF
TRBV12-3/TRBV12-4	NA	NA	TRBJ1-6	TGTGCCAGCAGCCCTACCCATTGGAATTCACCCCTCCACTTT	CASSPTHWNSPLHF